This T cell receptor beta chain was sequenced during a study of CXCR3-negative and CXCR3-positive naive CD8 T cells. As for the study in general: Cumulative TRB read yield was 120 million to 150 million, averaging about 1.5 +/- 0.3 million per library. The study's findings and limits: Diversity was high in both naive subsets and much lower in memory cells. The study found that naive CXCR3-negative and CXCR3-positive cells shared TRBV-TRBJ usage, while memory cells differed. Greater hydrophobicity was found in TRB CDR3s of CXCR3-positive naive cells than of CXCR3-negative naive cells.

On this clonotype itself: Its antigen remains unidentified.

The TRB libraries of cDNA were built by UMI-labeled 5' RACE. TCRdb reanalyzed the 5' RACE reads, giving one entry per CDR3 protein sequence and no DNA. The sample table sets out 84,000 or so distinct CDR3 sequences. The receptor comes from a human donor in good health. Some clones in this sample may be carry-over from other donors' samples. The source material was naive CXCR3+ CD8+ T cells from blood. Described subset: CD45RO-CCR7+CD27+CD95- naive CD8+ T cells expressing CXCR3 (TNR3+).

CDR3 region: CASSLEAPGSSGNTIYF. The rearrangement joins TRBV9 to TRBJ1-3; the TRBD1 assignment by TCRdb is unverifiable without DNA. The germline gives CDR1 SGDLS, CDR2 YYNGEE. The CDR3 extends over 17 amino acids.